The 15 T cell receptor beta chains listed next were all sequenced from one sample in a study of blood T cell repertoires in COVID-19. The table came from immunoSEQ multiplex PCR; TCRdb's copy has only in-frame clones and leaves some out. The table shows 120,000 to 150,000 clones, with 70% to 90% occurring only once. The sample consisted of peripheral blood. The receptors were sampled from a woman aged 55-70 years with COVID-19, enrolled during active disease.

The chain has TRBV15 and TRBJ2-1, with TRBD2 identical over 8 bases. The CDR3 has 16 amino acids. The germline CDR1 and CDR2 sequences are LNHNV and YYDKDF (reference sequence). Trimming cost V 2 bases and J 5 bases; bases outside gene matches: 8. This CDR3 reads CATSRPTGGVNNEQFF. The CDR3 nucleotides are TGTGCCACCAGCAGACCTACCGGGGGGGTAAACAATGAGCAGTTCTTC.

V usage is TRBV4-1 and J usage is TRBJ1-2; D ambiguous. Germline V CDR1 and CDR2: MGHRA, YSYEKL. Trimming stripped 1 base from V and 6 bases from J, with 12 bases between. There are 14 residues in the CDR3. CDR3 DNA: TGCGCCAGCAGCCAAGTGAACCCGTACAATGGCTACACCTTC. Translating it yields CASSQVNPYNGYTF.

This chain uses TRBV25-1 with TRBJ2-2; unclear D gene. Germline values: CDR1 MGHDK, CDR2 SYGVNS. The CDR3 totals 12 residues. The V end was cut by 6 bases, the J end by 13 bases, with 15 bases between. The CDR3 DNA is TGTGCCAGCAGCCGTCTGAACCGGTGGCTGTTTTTT. The encoded protein is CASSRLNRWLFF.

The chain combines TRBV7-2 with TRBJ2-7; 9 positions agree with TRBD1. The trim removed 1 base at V and 1 base at J, leaving 2 bases unmatched. CDR1 and CDR2 (germline): SGHTA, FQGNSA. CDR3 length: 15 residues. The CDR3 DNA reads as TGTGCCAGCAGCTTAGAAGGGACAGGGTCCTACGAGCAGTACTTC. Protein: CASSLEGTGSYEQYF. The variable domain in full, completed from reference TRBV7-2 and TRBJ2-7, reads GAGVSQSPSNKVTEKGKDVELRCDPISGHTALYWYRQSLGQGLEFLIYFQGNSAPDKSGLPSDRFSAERTGGSVSTLTIQRTQQEDSAVYLCASSLEGTGSYEQYFGPGTRLTVT.

This clone was seen just once. This chain links TRBV19 with TRBJ1-5, with TRBD1 matching 8 bases. The junction had 9 bases not matched to a gene; V was cut back by 7 bases and J by 4 bases. The CDR3 spans 15 residues. Germline V CDR1 and CDR2: LNHDA, SQIVND (reference sequence). Here the CDR3 DNA reads TGTGCCAGTACCTTAGGGACAGGAGTTAATCAGCCCCAGCATTTT. Protein sequence: CASTLGTGVNQPQHF.

The J gene is TRBJ1-1, the V gene TRBV18, with D perhaps matching TRBD1 (5 bases). This CDR3 comprises 14 residues. V was shortened by 6 bases and J by 0 bases, with 11 bases between the two germline ends. Germline loops: CDR1 KGHSH, CDR2 LQKENI. The CDR3 DNA reads TGTGCCAGCTCGGAAGGGGTCCTGAACACTGAAGCTTTCTTT. This codes for CASSEGVLNTEAFF.

Here the CDR3 DNA reads TGTGCCAGCAGACCGACAGGGGGCGAGACTGAAGCTTTCTTT. Residues: CASRPTGGETEAFF. The chain employs TRBV6-5 and TRBJ1-1; 10 nucleotides line up with TRBD1. This CDR3 contains 14 residues. Germline CDR1 reads MNHEY; CDR2 reads SVGAGI. V lost 6 bases, J lost 5 bases, and 6 bases stayed unmatched.

This clone appeared once. This chain connects TRBV27 to TRBJ1-3; 12 bases are shared with TRBD1. The CDR3 is 15 amino acids. With 7 bases clipped from V and 4 bases from J, the junction kept 5 bases outside the gene matches. Germline CDR1 and CDR2: MNHEY and SMNVEV (reference sequence). For the CDR3, the DNA is TGTGCCAGCATCAGGGACAGGGGGCTAGGAAACACCATATATTTT. Encoded protein: CASIRDRGLGNTIYF.

The chain employs TRBV2 and TRBJ2-1; TRBD1 is a possible D gene (6 bases). Germline values: CDR1 SNHLY, CDR2 FYNNEI. V was pared by 7 bases and J by 3 bases, with 13 bases between. The CDR3 contains 14 residues. The CDR3: CASNRDTIYNEQFF. DNA for the CDR3: TGTGCCAGCAATCGGGACACTATCTACAATGAGCAGTTCTTC.

V and J are TRBV11-3 and TRBJ2-2; 10 bases fit TRBD2. Trimming removed 5 bases from V and 2 bases from J; junction bases left unmatched: 17. Germline-derived CDR1 and CDR2 are SGHNT and YENEEA. This CDR3 contains 20 residues. This CDR3 is CASSIWPFNSGGTNTGELFF. CDR3 in DNA: TGTGCCAGCAGCATCTGGCCCTTTAATAGCGGGGGGACTAACACCGGGGAGCTGTTTTTT. Supplemented by reference TRBV11-3 and TRBJ2-2, the full variable domain reads EAGVVQSPRYKIIEKKQPVAFWCNPISGHNTLYWYLQNLGQGPELLIRYENEEAVDDSQLPKDRFSAERLKGVDSTLKIQPAELGDSAVYLCASSIWPFNSGGTNTGELFFGEGSRLTVL.

J is TRBJ1-2 and V is TRBV7-9, with 7 positions matching TRBD1. The junction had 6 bases not matched to a gene; V was cut back by 4 bases and J by 4 bases. Germline V gene data show CDR1 as SEHNR and CDR2 as FQNEAQ (reference sequence). The CDR3 contains 14 residues. The CDR3 loop reads CASSSIEGAYGYTF. DNA of the CDR3: TGTGCCAGCAGCTCGATTGAGGGGGCCTATGGCTACACCTTC.

This clone was counted only a few times. This chain connects TRBV7-9 to TRBJ2-6; the match to TRBD1 covers 9 bases. The CDR3 runs to 19 residues. CDR1 and CDR2 (germline): SEHNR, FQNEAQ (reference sequence). With 5 bases clipped from V and 4 bases from J, the junction kept 15 bases outside the gene matches. In nucleotides, the CDR3 is TGTGCCAGCAGCCCATGGTTACGGACAGGGGCGGGCGGGGCCAACGTCCTGACTTTC. Amino acid sequence: CASSPWLRTGAGGANVLTF.

The J gene is TRBJ1-6, the V gene TRBV21-1; the table's D call, TRBD1, was not checked against the DNA. TRBV21-1 is shown as a pseudogene. This CDR3 has 16 amino acids. The CDR3 coding sequence is TGTGCCAGCAGCAAGTGTGTCAGCTCCTATAATTCACCCCTCCACTTT. Its protein product is CASSKCVSSYNSPLHF.

This clone was observed a few times. V gene TRBV20-1 combines with J gene TRBJ2-7; 9 bases line up with TRBD1. CDR1 DFQATT and CDR2 SNEGSKA come from the germline V gene (reference sequence). V lost 3 bases to trimming and J lost 4 bases; unmatched junction nucleotides: 10. There are 15 residues in the CDR3. DNA of the CDR3: TGCAGTGCTAGTCCCCGGGACAGGGAGCTGTACGAGCAGTACTTC. Translating gives CSASPRDRELYEQYF.

The V gene is TRBV6-1, the J gene TRBJ2-4; tentative D call: TRBD2 (7 bases). The CDR3 is made up of 17 amino acids. Germline values: CDR1 MNHNS, CDR2 SASEGT. V lost 0 bases, J lost 0 bases, and 12 bases lay in between. The chain's CDR3 is CASSEARGALAKNIQYF. The DNA of the CDR3 is TGTGCCAGCAGTGAAGCACGGGGGGCCCTAGCCAAAAACATTCAGTACTTC.